The next 6 T cell receptor beta chains were all read from a single sample in a study of blood T cells in healthy people across ages. The use of a sample-barcoded 5' primer and a J-beta primer mix characterized a second PCR of about 7 to 12 cycles. A single record per CDR3 protein comes from TCRdb applying MiXCR to the 5' RACE reads. The sample records about 1.6 million distinct CDR3 sequences, about 35% being singletons. The sequencing input was blood. The receptors stem from a woman aged 25 to 39 in good health.

The J gene is TRBJ2-3, the V gene TRBV28; D is unclear. Between the trimmed V and J ends, which lost 2 bases and 6 bases, there was a span of 6 bases. CDR3 size: 12 residues. Germline V CDR1 and CDR2: MDHEN, SYDVKM. In DNA, the CDR3 is TGTGCCAGCAGTTTACCCCAGGATACGCAGTATTTT. This sequence encodes CASSLPQDTQYF.

The sample holds one count of this clonotype. Germline is not matched at one junction end, which may reflect a read error. This sequence joins TRBV5-1 and TRBJ2-1; the match to TRBD2 covers 12 bases. The CDR3 has 16 residues. In germline, CDR1 is SGHRS, CDR2 YFSETQ. The CDR3: CASSLKLAGGFNVQFF. In DNA form, the CDR3 reads TGCGCCAGCAGCTTGAAGCTAGCGGGAGGGTTCAATGTGCAGTTCTTC.

This clonotype was counted only a few times. V usage is TRBV25-1 and J usage is TRBJ2-6; D unresolved. The CDR3 spans 18 residues. Looked up from germline, CDR1 is MGHDK and CDR2 is SYGVNS. With 5 bases removed from V and 0 bases from J, the gap between germline ends came to 17 bases. The CDR3 loop reads CASSYKNSQSSGANVLTF. DNA for the CDR3: TGTGCCAGCAGTTATAAGAACAGTCAGAGCTCTGGGGCCAACGTCCTGACTTTC. The complete variable domain, with remaining parts taken from reference TRBV25-1 and TRBJ2-6, reads EADIYQTPRYLVIGTGKKITLECSQTMGHDKMYWYQQDPGMELHLIHYSYGVNSTEKGDLSSESTVSRIRTEHFPLTLESARPSHTSQYLCASSYKNSQSSGANVLTFGAGSRLTVL.

The genes are TRBV12-5 and TRBJ2-7; tentatively, D is TRBD1 (5 bases). This CDR3 spans 18 amino acids. Germline loops: CDR1 LGHNT, CDR2 FRNRAP. V was cut by 0 bases and J by 1 base, with 19 bases left in between. This CDR3 reads CASGLVHSWGSVSYEQYF. The CDR3 DNA is TGTGCTAGTGGTTTGGTACATAGTTGGGGCAGCGTTTCCTACGAGCAGTACTTC.

This clonotype showed up just a few times. The chain recombines TRBV6-6 with TRBJ1-1; no clear D gene. Trimming took off 5 bases at V and 1 base at J, with 14 bases between the two ends. The CDR3 totals 15 residues. Germline assignment: CDR1 MNHNY and CDR2 SVGAGI (reference sequence). The CDR3 coding sequence is TGTGCCAGCAGTCCCCATCTCAACTCGAACACTGAAGCTTTCTTT. This translates into CASSPHLNSNTEAFF.

This clonotype was seen only a few times. The chain couples TRBV27 to TRBJ2-7; 12 bases map to TRBD2. This CDR3 has 16 residues. V was pared by 3 bases and J by 2 bases, with 5 bases of the junction left unmatched. Germline-derived CDR1 and CDR2 are MNHEY and SMNVEV (reference sequence). CDR3 bases: TGTGCCAGCAGTTTGACCGGGACTAGCGGGCCCTACGAGCAGTACTTC. Its protein product is CASSLTGTSGPYEQYF.